These 22 T cell receptor beta chains share one sample of origin, sequenced in a study of T-cell reconstitution after alpha-beta-depleted transplantation in children (dated by TCRdb to the mid-2010s). Receptors were amplified or captured by PCR. The sample was run on an Illumina HiSeq 2500. TCR library preparation used molecular barcoding, with unique molecular identifiers applied to normalize quantification of the TCRbeta repertoire. The public sequencing data were trimmed at Q25 with fastp and processed into clonotypes with MiXCR by TCRdb, which kept only in-frame beta chains. One record per CDR3 amino acid sequence lists the most common genes and DNA. The sample table records about 640,000 distinct CDR3 sequences; 16% of these occur just once. About 1.1% of the sample rests with the top ten. The sequences come from PBMCs from the stem cell graft donor, collected from the stem cell graft. The source of these receptors is a human donor who donated a stem cell graft to a child with acute myeloid leukemia.

This clonotype was recorded once. This may arise from a read error, as a much more abundant clone is one base away. The chain employs TRBV7-2 and TRBJ1-5; D remains unclear. CDR1 and CDR2 (germline): SGHTA, FQGNSA. This CDR3 has 15 residues. The CDR3 DNA follows: TGTGCCAGCAGCTCCGACCCCGGTAGCAATCGGCCCCAGCATTTT. Residues: CASSSDPGSNRPQHF.

The CDR3 loop reads CATTLDRSTDTQYF. The CDR3 DNA reads as TGTGCCACTACCTTGGACAGGAGCACAGATACGCAGTATTTT. This sequence joins TRBV28 and TRBJ2-3; 7 bases agree with TRBD1. Trimming at V came to 10 bases and at J to 0 bases, leaving 7 bases not matched to a gene. This CDR3 region has 14 residues. The germline V gene encodes CDR1 MDHEN and CDR2 SYDVKM.

The chain carries TRBV7-9 and TRBJ2-2, with a tentative D call TRBD2 (6 bases). The V end lost 0 bases, the J end lost 6 bases, and 11 bases lay between the germline ends. The germline CDR1 and CDR2 sequences are SEHNR and FQNEAQ (reference sequence). The CDR3 is made up of 15 amino acids. The CDR3 bases are TGTGCCAGCAGCTTAGCGCGTGGGGAGGCCGGGGAGCTGTTTTTT. Residues: CASSLARGEAGELFF.

This clonotype was observed at least ten times. The chain recombines TRBV6-1 with TRBJ1-2; no clear D gene. This CDR3 region has 15 residues. Germline V gene sequence: CDR1 MNHNS, CDR2 SASEGT. The V end lost 5 bases, the J end lost 4 bases, and 17 bases lay between the germline ends. In DNA form, the CDR3 reads TGTGCCAGCAGTCCTAGGGCCCTACCGGGCTATGGCTACACCTTC. Amino acid sequence: CASSPRALPGYGYTF.

In its sample, this clonotype was seen many times. CDR3 nucleotide sequence: TGTGCCAGCAGCGTAGACGTAACTGAAGCTTTCTTT. Its translation is CASSVDVTEAFF. This sequence joins TRBV7-9 and TRBJ1-1; D not resolved. Looked up from germline, CDR1 is SEHNR and CDR2 is FQNEAQ (reference sequence). The V end lost 5 bases, the J end lost 5 bases, and 9 bases lay between the germline ends. The CDR3 has 12 residues.

Concerning this clonotype itself: Just one base apart from a much larger clone, this may be a read error. CDR3: CSASRRRDSSSYEQYF. As DNA, the CDR3 is TGCAGTGCTAGTCGCCGCCGGGACAGCTCTTCCTACGAGCAGTACTTC. V gene TRBV20-1 combines with J gene TRBJ2-7; TRBD1 agrees at 7 bases. The CDR3 has 16 residues. V lost 3 bases, J lost 1 base, and 12 bases stayed unmatched. Germline V lookup: CDR1 DFQATT, CDR2 SNEGSKA (reference sequence).

This clonotype came up a few times. The chain has TRBV6-2 or TRBV6-3 and TRBJ2-5; no clear D. V lost 5 bases to trimming and J lost 6 bases, with 16 bases between them. CDR1 is MNHEY, CDR2 SVGEGT, per germline. The CDR3 is made up of 14 amino acids. CDR3 coding DNA: TGTGCCAGCAGTCCCCTGACCGGGCGTAAGACCCAGTACTTC. The encoded protein is CASSPLTGRKTQYF.

This clonotype has at least ten counts. CDR3 sequence: CSVLPPNTEAFF. The CDR3 DNA is TGCAGCGTCCTCCCTCCGAACACTGAAGCTTTCTTT. This chain joins TRBV29-1 and TRBJ1-1; no definite D call. V lost 6 bases to trimming and J lost 1 base, with 9 bases between them. This CDR3 contains 12 residues. Germline V lookup: CDR1 SQVTM, CDR2 ANQGSEA.

This clonotype was counted at least ten times. V gene TRBV29-1 combines with J gene TRBJ2-1, with D possibly being TRBD2 (6 bases). The V end lost 6 bases, the J end lost 0 bases, and 18 bases lay between the germline ends. The CDR3 spans 16 residues. From germline, CDR1 is SQVTM and CDR2 ANQGSEA. CDR3 nucleotides: TGCAGCGTGGAAACCGGGAGCGCTGTCTCCTACAATGAGCAGTTCTTC. Translation: CSVETGSAVSYNEQFF.

This clonotype was counted ten times or more. The genes are TRBV20-1 and TRBJ2-1; 8 nucleotides agree with TRBD2. The germline CDR1 and CDR2 sequences are DFQATT and SNEGSKA (reference sequence). The CDR3 is made up of 16 amino acids. The J segment lost 5 bases and the V segment lost 0 bases, leaving 9 bases of the junction unmatched. The CDR3 loop is CSARDGKAGEHNEQFF. In nucleotides, the CDR3 is TGCAGTGCTAGAGATGGAAAAGCGGGGGAGCACAATGAGCAGTTCTTC.

This clonotype was counted many times. The chain combines TRBV15 with TRBJ1-5; maybe TRBD1 (5 bases). The CDR3 sequence is 15 residues long. From germline, CDR1 is LNHNV and CDR2 YYDKDF (reference sequence). The V end was cut by 0 bases, the J end by 9 bases, with 15 bases between. CDR3 loop: CATSREGAGNWPQHF. CDR3 in DNA: TGTGCCACCAGCAGAGAAGGGGCAGGGAATTGGCCCCAGCATTTT.

The table lists this clonotype with many counts. V is TRBV20-1 and J is TRBJ2-1; 9 bases are shared with TRBD1. The CDR3 extends over 14 amino acids. Germline V gene lookup returns CDR1 DFQATT and CDR2 SNEGSKA (reference sequence). The ends lost 6 bases at V and 4 bases at J; junction bases unmatched: 7. CDR3 sequence: CSALGQGRYNEQFF. CDR3 coding DNA: TGCAGTGCCCTTGGACAGGGGAGATACAATGAGCAGTTCTTC.

The rearrangement links TRBV5-1 to TRBJ2-5, with TRBD2 matching over 12 bases. The CDR3 runs to 14 residues. From germline, CDR1 is SGHRS and CDR2 YFSETQ. Unmatched junction bases numbered 1, after V lost 4 bases and J lost 3 bases. CDR3 in DNA: TGCGCCAGCAGCCGGACTAGCGGGGAAGAGACCCAGTACTTC. This translates into CASSRTSGEETQYF.

The rearrangement joins TRBV24-1 to TRBJ2-2; weak D call: TRBD1 (5 bases). The V end lost 2 bases, the J end lost 4 bases, and 16 bases lay between the germline ends. The V gene's germline CDR1 is KGHDR and CDR2 SFDVKD. This CDR3 spans 17 amino acids. CDR3 DNA: TGTGCCACCAGTGATTCCAGGGCCTACCGGACCACCGGGGAGCTGTTTTTT. It is translated as CATSDSRAYRTTGELFF.

The chain is built from TRBV28 and TRBJ2-7; D perhaps matches TRBD1 (6 bases). The germline V gene encodes CDR1 MDHEN and CDR2 SYDVKM. The V gene lost 10 bases and the J gene lost 3 bases, with 19 bases spanning the gap. The length of the CDR3 is 14 residues. CDR3 residues: CATYSGRGIYEQYV. The DNA of the CDR3 is TGTGCCACCTATTCCGGCAGGGGAATCTACGAGCAGTACGTC.

This clonotype was found many times. The rearrangement links TRBV6-4 to TRBJ1-6; TRBD1 matches 7 bases. Germline-derived CDR1 and CDR2 are MRHNA and SNTAGT. CDR3 length: 16 residues. V lost 0 bases, J lost 7 bases, and 6 bases stayed unmatched. The CDR3 sequence is CASSDSDRVGNSPLHF. In DNA form, the CDR3 reads TGTGCCAGCAGTGACTCTGACAGGGTTGGGAATTCACCCCTCCACTTT.

This clonotype was detected ten times or more. The chain links TRBV12-3 or TRBV12-4 to TRBJ2-7; D unresolved. This CDR3 has 12 amino acids. V was pared by 2 bases and J by 2 bases, with 4 bases between. CDR3 loop: CASSLSPYEQYF. CDR3 bases: TGTGCCAGCAGTTTATCTCCCTACGAGCAGTACTTC.

The genes are TRBV27 and TRBJ2-1, with D perhaps TRBD1 or TRBD2 (6 bases each). Per germline, CDR1 MNHEY and CDR2 SMNVEV (reference sequence). With 8 bases removed from V and 10 bases from J, the gap between germline ends came to 18 bases. This CDR3 is 13 amino acids long. CDR3 residues: CASSHGPGGEQFF. CDR3 DNA sequence: TGTGCCAGCTCCCACGGCCCCGGGGGCGAGCAGTTCTTC.

This rearrangement joins TRBV2 to TRBJ2-5, with TRBD2 identical over 8 bases. The CDR3 spans 16 residues. The V segment lost 5 bases and the J segment 4 bases; nucleotides outside the gene matches: 12. Germline CDR1 and CDR2: SNHLY and FYNNEI. This CDR3 is CASSRSYGLAGETQYF. In DNA form, the CDR3 reads TGTGCCAGCAGTCGATCCTATGGACTAGCTGGAGAGACCCAGTACTTC.

Note on this clonotype: A read error is the likely source, as a far larger clone sits one nucleotide away. The chain links TRBV5-1 to TRBJ2-1; D may be TRBD1 (5 bases). CDR3 length: 14 amino acids. Germline lookup yields CDR1 SGHRS and CDR2 YFSETQ. CDR3 bases: TGCGCCAGGAGCTTGGGCGACAGTTACAATGAGCAGTTCTTC. Amino acid sequence: CARSLGDSYNEQFF. Combining the CDR3 with reference TRBV5-1 and TRBJ2-1 gives the whole variable domain KAGVTQTPRYLIKTRGQQVTLSCSPISGHRSVSWYQQTPGQGLQFLFEYFSETQRNKGNFPGRFSGRQFSNSRSEMNVSTLELGDSALYLCARSLGDSYNEQFFGPGTRLTVL.

The chain links TRBV2 to TRBJ1-5; D ambiguous. The CDR3 is 13 amino acids. CDR1 and CDR2 (germline): SNHLY, FYNNEI. Trimming cost V 3 bases and J 5 bases, with 8 bases left between them. The CDR3 is CASSEVAHQPQHF. The CDR3 bases are TGTGCCAGCAGTGAGGTAGCTCATCAGCCCCAGCATTTT. Filled out from reference TRBV2 and TRBJ1-5, the complete variable domain reads EPEVTQTPSHQVTQMGQEVILRCVPISNHLYFYWYRQILGQKVEFLVSFYNNEISEKSEIFDDQFSVERPDGSNFTLKIRSTKLEDSAMYFCASSEVAHQPQHFGDGTRLSIL.

J is TRBJ2-4 and V is TRBV7-9; a weak D match, TRBD1 (6 bases). Germline assignment: CDR1 SEHNR and CDR2 FQNEAQ (reference sequence). The CDR3 loop spans 14 amino acids. Trimming left V 4 bases short and J 5 bases short, with 12 bases between. CDR3 DNA sequence: TGTGCCAGCAGCTCCGGGACAAGGGAAAACATTCAGTACTTC. This translates into CASSSGTRENIQYF.